The T cell receptor beta chain described here comes from a study of blood T cell repertoires in COVID-19. At the level of the study: The United States, Italy and Spain were the sources of the acute and convalescent COVID-19 samples. T cells, B-cell-depleted T cells, or PBMCs supplied cDNA or gDNA.

This clone was recorded once. Authors' data handling: From reference gene primer amplification, estimates of nucleated cell counts were derived. Profiled with immunoSEQ multiplex PCR; TCRdb holds only in-frame clones, not every one. For V, J and clone size, that table is used; D and trimming come from the DNA. The sample contains fewer than 250,000 clones, roughly 80% of which appear only once. The source is an older woman with active or convalescent COVID-19. Source material: peripheral blood.

In DNA form, the CDR3 reads TGCGCCAGCAGCCAGGCCCTAGCGGGGGGTACAGATACGCAGTATTTT. Protein product: CASSQALAGGTDTQYF. The chain carries TRBV4-3 and TRBJ2-3; 11 bases align to TRBD2. CDR3 size: 16 residues. Germline V gene data show CDR1 as LGHNA and CDR2 as YSLEER. The V segment lost 3 bases and the J segment 3 bases; nucleotides outside the gene matches: 5.